The source of this T cell receptor (beta chain) is a study of T cells in Graves' hyperthyroidism and ophthalmopathy. Whole-study findings and limits: Blood also carried most thyroid clonotypes expanded above 0.001. From stable hyperthyroidism, ophthalmopathy was separated by a 13 V-J model.

RNA transcripts served as the template for amplifying TCR beta CDR3 regions. The study used the HTBI primer set for a first-round RT-PCR of the TCR CDR3. Each CDR3 protein gets one entry after TCRdb re-called the multiplex PCR reads with MiXCR. This sample has hundreds of thousands of distinct CDR3 sequences, with under 20% found just once. Patients aged 18 to 65 with hyperthyroidism were newly diagnosed, with duration under 2 months. Reasons for excluding patients were uncontrolled infection, other autoimmune disease, pregnancy or lactation. This clonotype showed up many times. Antigen unknown. J gave up 4 bases and V 5 bases, and 10 bases lay outside the gene matches. The CDR3 runs to 15 residues. CDR1 is DFQATT and CDR2 is SNEGSKA in the germline V gene (reference sequence).

The chain carries TRBV20-1 and TRBJ2-5; the match to TRBD2 covers 10 bases. This TCR derives from a woman between 18 and 29 years old with Graves' hyperthyroidism. Material for sequencing was blood. The CDR3 loop reads CSAVPLAGVRETQYF. The CDR3 DNA reads TGCAGTGCTGTACCGCTAGCGGGGGTACGAGAGACCCAGTACTTC.